This T cell receptor beta chain was identified in a study of yellow fever vaccine responses in identical twins. V was shortened by 8 bases and J by 0 bases, with 11 bases between the two germline ends. The CDR3 sequence is 13 residues long. Germline V gives CDR1 SQVTM, CDR2 ANQGSEA. One entry per CDR3 protein results from TCRdb running MiXCR on the RT-PCR reads. The table lists roughly 6,000 distinct CDR3 sequences, over 60% of them singletons. Study-wide results and caveats: Twins' T cell vaccine responses reportedly looked partly convergent, partly personalized.

As concerns this clonotype: Antigen unknown.

This TCR was sampled from a woman aged 18-30 years who received the yellow fever vaccine. The chain employs TRBV29-1 and TRBJ1-5; D gene uncertain. The material was T cells from blood (PBMCs), unsorted or a sorted subset (not recorded which), obtained before or after yellow fever vaccination (not recorded which). The CDR3 bases are TGCAGCACCATCTTCGATAGCAATCAGCCCCAGCATTTT. This sequence encodes CSTIFDSNQPQHF.